The rows below give T cell receptor beta chains drawn from one sample of a study of STAT3 mutations in large granular lymphocyte leukemia. TCRdb's table, derived via immunoSEQ multiplex PCR, lists solely in-frame clones and lacks some. Of 5,000 to 6,000 clones listed, about 95% are singletons. The specimen sequenced was peripheral blood mononuclear cells. Source of these receptors: a man in his 60s with T-cell large granular lymphocyte leukemia. Some clones in this sample may be carry-over from other donors' samples. CDR3s include the opening cysteine and the closing phenylalanine or tryptophan. The order of the fields is D gene, J gene, V gene, CDR3 DNA, CDR3 protein. D genes are given only for firm matches.

D gene: NA
J gene: TRBJ1-3
V gene: TRBV11-2
CDR3 DNA: TGTGCCAGCGCGGGGTCTGGAAACACCATATATTTT
CDR3 protein: CASAGSGNTIYF

D gene: TRBD1
J gene: TRBJ2-7
V gene: TRBV30
CDR3 DNA: TGTGCCTGTCTCTTTAGGACAGGGGATCCCGAGCAGTACTTC
CDR3 protein: CACLFRTGDPEQYF

D gene: NA
J gene: TRBJ2-7
V gene: TRBV27
CDR3 DNA: TGTGCCAGCAGTTTTTTGGGGGCCGAGCAGTACTTC
CDR3 protein: CASSFLGAEQYF

D gene: TRBD1
J gene: TRBJ2-5
V gene: TRBV19
CDR3 DNA: TGTGCCAGTAGTATTGGGACAGGGGCAGGAAAGACCCAGTACTTC
CDR3 protein: CASSIGTGAGKTQYF

D gene: TRBD2
J gene: TRBJ2-3
V gene: TRBV18
CDR3 DNA: TGTGCCAGCTCACCGGGACTAGCGGGAGAGGAAGGCTTCACAGATACGCAGTATTTT
CDR3 protein: CASSPGLAGEEGFTDTQYF

D gene: TRBD1
J gene: TRBJ1-2
V gene: TRBV28
CDR3 DNA: TGTGCCAGCAAAAAGGCATTGACAGGGGGGAATGGCTACACCTTC
CDR3 protein: CASKKALTGGNGYTF

D gene: NA
J gene: TRBJ1-1
V gene: TRBV27
CDR3 DNA: TGTGCCAGCAGTTTAAGTACCGGGACAACAGGGGCTTTCTTT
CDR3 protein: CASSLSTGTTGAFF

D gene: NA
J gene: TRBJ1-1
V gene: TRBV7-2
CDR3 DNA: TGTGCCAGCAGCTACATAGGCGTGAACACTGAAGCTTTCTTT
CDR3 protein: CASSYIGVNTEAFF

D gene: NA
J gene: TRBJ2-7
V gene: TRBV18
CDR3 DNA: TGTGCCAGCTCACGCGGGGCAGCCCACGAGCAGTACTTC
CDR3 protein: CASSRGAAHEQYF

D gene: NA
J gene: TRBJ2-5
V gene: TRBV6-1
CDR3 DNA: TGTGCCAGCAGTCCGCCGGGACGTGAGACCCAGTACTTC
CDR3 protein: CASSPPGRETQYF

D gene: TRBD1
J gene: TRBJ1-4
V gene: TRBV5-1
CDR3 DNA: TGCGCCAGCAGCGCCCGTACAGGGGTGGTTGAAAAACTGTTTTTT
CDR3 protein: CASSARTGVVEKLFF

D gene: TRBD1
J gene: TRBJ1-2
V gene: TRBV18
CDR3 DNA: TGTGCCAGCTCACCAGGGACAGACGGCGGCTACACCTTC
CDR3 protein: CASSPGTDGGYTF

D gene: TRBD1
J gene: TRBJ2-7
V gene: TRBV29-1
CDR3 DNA: TGCAGCGTTGCCAGGGGGCCTTACGAGCAGTACTTC
CDR3 protein: CSVARGPYEQYF

D gene: TRBD1
J gene: TRBJ1-5
V gene: TRBV7-2
CDR3 DNA: TGTGCCAGCAGCTCCCGTCCCGGGACAGGGTTTAGCAATCAGCCCCAGCATTTT
CDR3 protein: CASSSRPGTGFSNQPQHF

D gene: NA
J gene: TRBJ1-1
V gene: TRBV5-1
CDR3 DNA: TGCGCCAGCAGCTTGTACGGGTCGAACACTGAAGCTTTCTTT
CDR3 protein: CASSLYGSNTEAFF

D gene: TRBD2
J gene: TRBJ2-1
V gene: TRBV29-1
CDR3 DNA: TGCAGCGTTGAAGCACTAGCGGGTGAGGATGAGCAGTTCTTC
CDR3 protein: CSVEALAGEDEQFF

D gene: NA
J gene: TRBJ1-1
V gene: TRBV7-9
CDR3 DNA: TGTGCCAGCAGCACAGGGAACACTGAAGCTTTCTTT
CDR3 protein: CASSTGNTEAFF

D gene: TRBD1
J gene: TRBJ2-5
V gene: TRBV5-1
CDR3 DNA: TGCGCCAGCAGCACCCTCCCCGGGACAGGGGTCGAGACCCAGTACTTC
CDR3 protein: CASSTLPGTGVETQYF

D gene: NA
J gene: TRBJ2-1
V gene: TRBV5-1
CDR3 DNA: TGCGCCAGCAGCTTGGAACGGGGAACCTACAATGAGCAGTTCTTC
CDR3 protein: CASSLERGTYNEQFF

D gene: NA
J gene: TRBJ1-1
V gene: TRBV19
CDR3 DNA: TGTGCCAGTCGCTGGGGGGAGGGGAACACTGAAGCTTTCTTT
CDR3 protein: CASRWGEGNTEAFF

D gene: NA
J gene: TRBJ1-2
V gene: TRBV9
CDR3 DNA: TGTGCCAGCAGCGCAGCGACAGGCGGCCAGGTGGGCTACACCTTC
CDR3 protein: CASSAATGGQVGYTF

D gene: TRBD2
J gene: TRBJ2-5
V gene: TRBV5-4
CDR3 DNA: TGTGCCAGCAGCCTCCCCGGGGTAGCGGGAGACAGGGCCCAGTACTTC
CDR3 protein: CASSLPGVAGDRAQYF

D gene: NA
J gene: TRBJ2-7
V gene: TRBV5-5
CDR3 DNA: TGTGCCAGCAGCTTGGGACAGCTCCTTGAGCAGTACTTC
CDR3 protein: CASSLGQLLEQYF

D gene: TRBD2
J gene: TRBJ2-1
V gene: TRBV5-1
CDR3 DNA: TGCGCCAGCAGCCCCGGGACTAGCGGGATAGATGAGCAGTTCTTC
CDR3 protein: CASSPGTSGIDEQFF